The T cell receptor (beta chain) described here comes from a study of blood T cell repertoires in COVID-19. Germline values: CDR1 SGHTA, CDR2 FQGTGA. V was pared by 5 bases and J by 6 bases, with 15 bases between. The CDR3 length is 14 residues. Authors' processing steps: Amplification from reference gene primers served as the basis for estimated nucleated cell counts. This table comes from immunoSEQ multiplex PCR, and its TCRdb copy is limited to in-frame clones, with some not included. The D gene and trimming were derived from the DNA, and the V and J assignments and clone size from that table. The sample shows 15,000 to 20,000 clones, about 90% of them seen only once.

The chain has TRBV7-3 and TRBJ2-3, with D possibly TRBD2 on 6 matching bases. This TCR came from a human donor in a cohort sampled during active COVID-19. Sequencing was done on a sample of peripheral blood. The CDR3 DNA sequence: TGTGCCAGCAGCCCTGGGGTAGCGGTGGATACGCAGTATTTT. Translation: CASSPGVAVDTQYF. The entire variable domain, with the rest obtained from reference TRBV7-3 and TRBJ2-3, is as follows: GAGVSQTPSNKVTEKGKYVELRCDPISGHTALYWYRQSLGQGPEFLIYFQGTGAADDSGLPNDRFFAVRPEGSVSTLKIQRTERGDSAVYLCASSPGVAVDTQYFGPGTRLTVL.